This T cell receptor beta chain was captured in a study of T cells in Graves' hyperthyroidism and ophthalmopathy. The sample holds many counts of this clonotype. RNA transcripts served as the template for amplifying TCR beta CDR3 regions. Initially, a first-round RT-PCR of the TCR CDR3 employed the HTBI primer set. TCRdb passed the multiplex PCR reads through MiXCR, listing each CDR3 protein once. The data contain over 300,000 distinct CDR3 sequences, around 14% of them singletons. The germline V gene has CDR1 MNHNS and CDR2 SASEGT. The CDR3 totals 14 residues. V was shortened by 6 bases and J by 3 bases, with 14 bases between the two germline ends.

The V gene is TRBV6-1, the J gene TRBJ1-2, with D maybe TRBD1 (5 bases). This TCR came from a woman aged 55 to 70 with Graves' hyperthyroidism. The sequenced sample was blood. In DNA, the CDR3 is TGTGCCAGCAGGATGGGGGGGTCCGACTATGGCTACACCTTC. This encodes CASRMGGSDYGYTF.